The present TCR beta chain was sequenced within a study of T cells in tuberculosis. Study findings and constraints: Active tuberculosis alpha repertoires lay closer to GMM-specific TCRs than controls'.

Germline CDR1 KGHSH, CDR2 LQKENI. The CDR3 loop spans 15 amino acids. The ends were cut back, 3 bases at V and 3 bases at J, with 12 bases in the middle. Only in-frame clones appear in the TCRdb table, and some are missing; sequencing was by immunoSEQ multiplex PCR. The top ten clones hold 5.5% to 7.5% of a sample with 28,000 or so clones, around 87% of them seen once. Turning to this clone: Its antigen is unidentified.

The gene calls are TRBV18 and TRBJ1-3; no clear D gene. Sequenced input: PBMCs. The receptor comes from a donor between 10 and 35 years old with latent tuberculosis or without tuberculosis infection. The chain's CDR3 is CASSPSGGSGNTIYF. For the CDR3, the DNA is TGTGCCAGCTCACCCTCGGGAGGGAGTGGAAACACCATATATTTT.